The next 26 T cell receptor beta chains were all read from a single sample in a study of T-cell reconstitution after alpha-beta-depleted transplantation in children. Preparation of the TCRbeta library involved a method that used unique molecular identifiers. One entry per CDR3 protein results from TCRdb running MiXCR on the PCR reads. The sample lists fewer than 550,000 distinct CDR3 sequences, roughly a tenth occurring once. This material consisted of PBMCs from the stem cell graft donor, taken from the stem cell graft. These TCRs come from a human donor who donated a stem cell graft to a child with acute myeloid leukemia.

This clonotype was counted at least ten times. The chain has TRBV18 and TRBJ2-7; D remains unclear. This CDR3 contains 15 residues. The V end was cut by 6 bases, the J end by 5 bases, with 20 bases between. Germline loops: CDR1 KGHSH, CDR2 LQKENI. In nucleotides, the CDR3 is TGTGCCAGCTCGCCGAAAAAGGCGGCGTCGGACGAGCAGTACTTC. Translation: CASSPKKAASDEQYF.

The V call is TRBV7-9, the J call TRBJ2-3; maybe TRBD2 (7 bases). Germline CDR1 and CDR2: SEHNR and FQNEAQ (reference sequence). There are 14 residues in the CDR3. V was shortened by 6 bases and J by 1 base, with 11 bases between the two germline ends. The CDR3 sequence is CASRGRGRTDTQYF. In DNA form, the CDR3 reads TGTGCCAGCAGAGGGCGGGGGCGCACAGATACGCAGTATTTT.

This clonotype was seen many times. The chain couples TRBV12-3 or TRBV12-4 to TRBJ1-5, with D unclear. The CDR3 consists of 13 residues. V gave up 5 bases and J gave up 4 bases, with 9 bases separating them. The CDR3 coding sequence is TGTGCCAGCAGTAATAGAAATAATCAGCCCCAGCATTTT. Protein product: CASSNRNNQPQHF.

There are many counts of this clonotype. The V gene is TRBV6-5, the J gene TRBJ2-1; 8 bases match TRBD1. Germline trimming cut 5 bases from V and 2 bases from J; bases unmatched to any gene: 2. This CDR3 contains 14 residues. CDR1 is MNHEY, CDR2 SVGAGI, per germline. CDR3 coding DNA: TGTGCCAGCAGTCGACAGGGGCCCTACAATGAGCAGTTCTTC. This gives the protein CASSRQGPYNEQFF.

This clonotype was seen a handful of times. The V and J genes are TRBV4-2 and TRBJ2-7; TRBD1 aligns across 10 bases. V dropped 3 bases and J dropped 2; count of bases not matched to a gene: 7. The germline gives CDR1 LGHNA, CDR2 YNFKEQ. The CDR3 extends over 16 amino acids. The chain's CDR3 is CASSHKGQGITYEQYV. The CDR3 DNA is TGTGCCAGCAGCCATAAGGGACAGGGGATCACCTACGAGCAGTACGTC.

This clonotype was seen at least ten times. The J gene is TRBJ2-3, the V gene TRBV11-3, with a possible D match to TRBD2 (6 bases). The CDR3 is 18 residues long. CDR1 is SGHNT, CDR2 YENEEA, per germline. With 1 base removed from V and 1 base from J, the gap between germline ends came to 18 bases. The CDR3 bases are TGTGCCAGCAGCTTAGGGGTAGCGGTCCATCCCGGCACAGATACGCAGTATTTT. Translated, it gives CASSLGVAVHPGTDTQYF. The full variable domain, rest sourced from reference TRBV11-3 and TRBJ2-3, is EAGVVQSPRYKIIEKKQPVAFWCNPISGHNTLYWYLQNLGQGPELLIRYENEEAVDDSQLPKDRFSAERLKGVDSTLKIQPAELGDSAVYLCASSLGVAVHPGTDTQYFGPGTRLTVL.

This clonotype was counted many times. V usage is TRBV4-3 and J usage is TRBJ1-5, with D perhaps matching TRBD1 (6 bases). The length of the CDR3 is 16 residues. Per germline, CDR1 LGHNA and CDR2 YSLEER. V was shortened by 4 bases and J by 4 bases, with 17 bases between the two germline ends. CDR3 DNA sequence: TGCGCCAGCAGCCTGGAAACAGGGTCGGGAAATCAGCCCCAGCATTTT. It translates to CASSLETGSGNQPQHF.

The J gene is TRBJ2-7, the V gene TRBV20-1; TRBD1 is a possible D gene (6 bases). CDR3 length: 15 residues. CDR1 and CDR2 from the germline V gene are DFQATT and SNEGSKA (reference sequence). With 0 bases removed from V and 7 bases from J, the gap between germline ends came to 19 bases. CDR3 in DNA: TGCAGTGCTAGAGATAGTAGGGGGATTACTGGGGAGCAGTACGTC. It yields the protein CSARDSRGITGEQYV.

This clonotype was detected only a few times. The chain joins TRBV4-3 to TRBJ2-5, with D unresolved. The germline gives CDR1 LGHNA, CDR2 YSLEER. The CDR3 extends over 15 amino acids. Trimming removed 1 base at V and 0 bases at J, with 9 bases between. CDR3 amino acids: CASSQAIEYQETQYF. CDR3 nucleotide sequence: TGCGCCAGCAGCCAAGCTATCGAGTACCAAGAGACCCAGTACTTC.

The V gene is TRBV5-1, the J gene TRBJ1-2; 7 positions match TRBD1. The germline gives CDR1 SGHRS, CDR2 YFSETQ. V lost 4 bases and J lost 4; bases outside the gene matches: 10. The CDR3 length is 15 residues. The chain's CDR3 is CASSLRAGGGYGYTF. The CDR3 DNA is TGCGCCAGCAGCCTGCGGGCAGGGGGGGGCTATGGCTACACCTTC.

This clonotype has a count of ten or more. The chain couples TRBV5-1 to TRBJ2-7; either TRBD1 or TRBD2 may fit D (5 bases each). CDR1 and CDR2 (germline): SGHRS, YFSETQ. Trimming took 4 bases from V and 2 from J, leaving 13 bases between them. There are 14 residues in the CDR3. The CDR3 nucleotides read TGCGCCAGCAGCACAGGACTCCTAGCCTACGAGCAGTACTTC. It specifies CASSTGLLAYEQYF.

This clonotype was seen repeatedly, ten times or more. CDR3 amino acids: CSVRMLGEAFF. For the CDR3, the DNA is TGCAGCGTTAGGATGCTGGGGGAAGCTTTCTTT. This chain connects TRBV29-1 to TRBJ1-1; D unclear. The CDR3 runs to 11 residues. CDR1 and CDR2 (germline): SQVTM, ANQGSEA. V was cut by 5 bases and J by 8 bases, with 12 bases left in between.

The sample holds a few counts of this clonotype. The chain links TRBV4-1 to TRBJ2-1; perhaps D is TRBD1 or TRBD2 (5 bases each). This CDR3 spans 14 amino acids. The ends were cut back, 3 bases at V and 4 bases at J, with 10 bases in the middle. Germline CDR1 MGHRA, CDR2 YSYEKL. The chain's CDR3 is CASSHGASYNEQFF. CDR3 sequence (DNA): TGCGCCAGCAGCCACGGGGCATCTTACAATGAGCAGTTCTTC.

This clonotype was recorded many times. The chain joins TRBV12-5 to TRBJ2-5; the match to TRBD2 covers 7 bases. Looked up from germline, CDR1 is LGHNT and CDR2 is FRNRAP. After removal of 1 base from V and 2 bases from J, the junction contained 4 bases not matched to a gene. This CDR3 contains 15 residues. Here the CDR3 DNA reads TGTGCTAGTGGTTTGGCCGGGGAGGGACAAGAGACCCAGTACTTC. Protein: CASGLAGEGQETQYF.

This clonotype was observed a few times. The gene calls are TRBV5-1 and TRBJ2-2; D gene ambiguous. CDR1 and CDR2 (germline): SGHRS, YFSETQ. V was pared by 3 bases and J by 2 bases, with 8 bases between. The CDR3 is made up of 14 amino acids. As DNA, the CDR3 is TGCGCCAGCAGCTGGACGGTTAACACCGGGGAGCTGTTTTTT. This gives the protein CASSWTVNTGELFF. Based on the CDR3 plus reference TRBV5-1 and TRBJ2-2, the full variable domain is KAGVTQTPRYLIKTRGQQVTLSCSPISGHRSVSWYQQTPGQGLQFLFEYFSETQRNKGNFPGRFSGRQFSNSRSEMNVSTLELGDSALYLCASSWTVNTGELFFGEGSRLTVL.

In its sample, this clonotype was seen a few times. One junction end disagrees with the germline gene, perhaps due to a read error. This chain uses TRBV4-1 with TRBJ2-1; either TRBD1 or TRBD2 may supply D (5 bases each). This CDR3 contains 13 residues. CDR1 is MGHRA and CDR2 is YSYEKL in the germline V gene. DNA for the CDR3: TGCGCCAGCGGCCACCGGGGCTCGGCGGAGCAGTTCTTC. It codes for CASGHRGSAEQFF.

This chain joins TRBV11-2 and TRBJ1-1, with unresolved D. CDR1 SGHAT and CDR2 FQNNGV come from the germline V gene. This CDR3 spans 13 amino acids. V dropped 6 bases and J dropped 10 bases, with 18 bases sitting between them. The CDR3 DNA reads TGTGCCAGCAGGCGTACAGAGCCCGCGGCAGCTTTCTTT. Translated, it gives CASRRTEPAAAFF.

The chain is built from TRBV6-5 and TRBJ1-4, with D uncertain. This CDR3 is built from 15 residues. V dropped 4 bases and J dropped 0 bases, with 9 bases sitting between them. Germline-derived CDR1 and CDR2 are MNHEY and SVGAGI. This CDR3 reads CASSWTEATNEKLFF. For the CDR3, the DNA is TGTGCCAGCAGTTGGACGGAGGCAACTAATGAAAAACTGTTTTTT.

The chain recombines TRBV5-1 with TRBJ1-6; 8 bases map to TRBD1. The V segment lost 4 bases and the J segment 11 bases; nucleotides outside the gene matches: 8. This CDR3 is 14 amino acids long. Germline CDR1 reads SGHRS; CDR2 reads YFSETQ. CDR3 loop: CASSSGQGDTPLHF. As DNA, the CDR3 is TGCGCCAGCAGCAGCGGACAGGGTGATACACCCCTCCACTTT.

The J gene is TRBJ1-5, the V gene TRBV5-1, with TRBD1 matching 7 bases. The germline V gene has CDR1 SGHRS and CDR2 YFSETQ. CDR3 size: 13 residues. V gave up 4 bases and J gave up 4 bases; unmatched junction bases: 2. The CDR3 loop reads CASSTGQNQPQHF. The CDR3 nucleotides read TGCGCCAGCAGCACGGGACAGAATCAGCCCCAGCATTTT.

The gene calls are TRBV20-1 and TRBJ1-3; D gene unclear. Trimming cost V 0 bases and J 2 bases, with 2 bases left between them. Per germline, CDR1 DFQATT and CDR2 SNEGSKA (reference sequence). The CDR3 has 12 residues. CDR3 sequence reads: CSAREPGNTIYF. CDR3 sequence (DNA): TGCAGTGCTAGAGAACCTGGAAACACCATATATTTT.

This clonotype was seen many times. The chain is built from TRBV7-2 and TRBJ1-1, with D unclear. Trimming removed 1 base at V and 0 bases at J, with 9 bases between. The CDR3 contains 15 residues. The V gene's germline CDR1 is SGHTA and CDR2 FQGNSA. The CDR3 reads CASSLESLLNTEAFF. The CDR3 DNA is TGTGCCAGCAGCTTAGAGAGCCTATTGAACACTGAAGCTTTCTTT.

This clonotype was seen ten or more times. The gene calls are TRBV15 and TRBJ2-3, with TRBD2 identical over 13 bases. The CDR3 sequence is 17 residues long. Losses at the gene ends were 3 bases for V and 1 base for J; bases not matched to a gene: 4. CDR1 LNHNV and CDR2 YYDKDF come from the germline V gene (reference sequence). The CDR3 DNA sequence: TGTGCCACCAGCAGGACTAGCGGGGGGTTAGGCACAGATACGCAGTATTTT. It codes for CATSRTSGGLGTDTQYF.

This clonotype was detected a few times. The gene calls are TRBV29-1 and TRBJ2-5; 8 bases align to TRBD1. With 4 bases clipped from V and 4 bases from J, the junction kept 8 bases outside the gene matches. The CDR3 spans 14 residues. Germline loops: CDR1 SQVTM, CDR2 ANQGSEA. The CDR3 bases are TGCAGCGTTGCCCCGGGACAGGTTGGAGAGACCCAGTACTTC. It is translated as CSVAPGQVGETQYF.

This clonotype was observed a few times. The CDR3 nucleotides are TGTGCCAGCGGAACACAGGGGGGGTACACCGGGGAGCTGTTTTTT. The encoded protein is CASGTQGGYTGELFF. The chain links TRBV6-5 to TRBJ2-2, with D maybe TRBD1 (8 bases). V was trimmed by 8 bases and J by 3 bases, leaving 16 bases between them. This CDR3 has 15 amino acids. Germline CDR1 is MNHEY and CDR2 is SVGAGI.

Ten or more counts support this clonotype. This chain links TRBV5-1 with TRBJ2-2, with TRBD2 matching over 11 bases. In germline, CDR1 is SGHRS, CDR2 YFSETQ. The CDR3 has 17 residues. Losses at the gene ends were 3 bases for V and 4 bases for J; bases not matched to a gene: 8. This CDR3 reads CASSSSPSGGTTGELFF. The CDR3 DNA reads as TGCGCCAGCAGCTCCTCTCCTAGCGGGGGGACCACCGGGGAGCTGTTTTTT.